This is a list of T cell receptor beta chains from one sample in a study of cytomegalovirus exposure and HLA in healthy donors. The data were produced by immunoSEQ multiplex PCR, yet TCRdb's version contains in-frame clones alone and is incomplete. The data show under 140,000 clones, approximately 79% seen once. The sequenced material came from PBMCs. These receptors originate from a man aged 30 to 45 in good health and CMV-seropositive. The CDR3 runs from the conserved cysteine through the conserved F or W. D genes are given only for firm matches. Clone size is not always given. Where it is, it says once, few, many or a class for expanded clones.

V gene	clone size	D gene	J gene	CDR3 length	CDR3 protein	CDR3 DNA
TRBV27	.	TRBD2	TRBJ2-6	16	CASSFRGVGGANVLTF	TGTGCCAGCAGTTTCCGGGGGGTTGGTGGGGCCAACGTCCTGACTTTC
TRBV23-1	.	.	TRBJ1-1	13	CASSHLGQIEAFF	TGCGCCAGCAGTCACCTTGGACAAATTGAAGCTTTCTTT
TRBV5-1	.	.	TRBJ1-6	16	CASSTGVGSYNSPLHF	TGCGCCAGCAGCACCGGAGTGGGCTCCTATAATTCACCCCTCCACTTT
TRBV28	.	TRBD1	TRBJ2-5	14	CASSGDSGQETQYF	TGTGCCAGCAGCGGGGACAGTGGACAAGAGACCCAGTACTTC
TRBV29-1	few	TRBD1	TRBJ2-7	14	CSVRRDRDSYEQYF	TGCAGCGTGCGCCGGGACAGGGACTCCTACGAGCAGTACTTC
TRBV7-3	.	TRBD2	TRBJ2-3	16	CASSSGLAGSTDTQYF	TGTGCCAGCAGCTCGGGACTAGCGGGGAGCACAGATACGCAGTATTTT
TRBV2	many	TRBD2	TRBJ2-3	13	CASSVGGEDTQYF	TGTGCCAGCAGCGTCGGGGGGGAGGATACGCAGTATTTT
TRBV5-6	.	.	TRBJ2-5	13	CASSLGRQETQYF	TGTGCCAGCAGCTTGGGCAGGCAAGAGACCCAGTACTTC
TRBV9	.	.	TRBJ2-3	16	CASSEGDAPSTDTQYF	TGTGCCAGCAGCGAGGGGGACGCCCCTAGCACAGATACGCAGTATTTT
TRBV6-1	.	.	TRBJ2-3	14	CASSEATESDTQYF	TGTGCCAGCAGTGAAGCTACAGAGTCAGATACGCAGTATTTT
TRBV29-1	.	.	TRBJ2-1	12	CSASRGGQEQFF	TGCAGCGCGAGCCGAGGGGGACAAGAGCAGTTCTTC
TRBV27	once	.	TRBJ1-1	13	CASSLSVYTEAFF	TGTGCCAGCAGTTTATCCGTATACACTGAAGCTTTCTTT
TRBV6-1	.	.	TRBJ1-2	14	CASSEGTVNYGYTF	TGTGCCAGCAGTGAAGGCACGGTGAACTATGGCTACACCTTC
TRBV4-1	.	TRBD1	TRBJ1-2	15	CASSQVEGADYGYTF	TGCGCCAGCAGCCAAGTAGAGGGGGCGGACTATGGCTACACCTTC
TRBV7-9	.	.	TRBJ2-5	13	CASSMGVQETQYF	TGTGCCAGCAGCATGGGCGTACAAGAGACCCAGTACTTC
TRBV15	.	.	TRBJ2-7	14	CATSLTTGPYEQYF	TGTGCCACCAGCTTGACAACAGGGCCCTACGAGCAGTACTTC
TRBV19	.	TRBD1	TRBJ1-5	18	CASSITLQAGTGNQPQHF	TGTGCCAGTAGTATTACTCTTCAAGCCGGGACAGGTAATCAGCCCCAGCATTTT
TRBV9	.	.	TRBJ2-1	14	CASSDQGGSNEQFF	TGTGCCAGCAGCGATCAGGGAGGAAGTAATGAGCAGTTCTTC
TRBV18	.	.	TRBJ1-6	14	CASSPTADNSPLHF	TGTGCCAGCTCACCTACAGCGGATAATTCACCCCTCCACTTT
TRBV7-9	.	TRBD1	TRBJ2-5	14	CASSAGQGGETQYF	TGTGCCAGCAGCGCAGGACAGGGGGGAGAGACCCAGTACTTC
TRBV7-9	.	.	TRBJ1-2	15	CASSNTRGTNYGYTF	TGTGCCAGCAGCAATACCCGGGGGACGAACTATGGCTACACCTTC
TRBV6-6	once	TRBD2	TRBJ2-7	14	CASSRGGRTYEQYF	TGTGCCAGCAGCCGCGGGGGTCGCACCTACGAGCAGTACTTC
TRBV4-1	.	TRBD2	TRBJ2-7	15	CASSRTSGVSYEQYF	TGCGCCAGCAGCCGTACTAGCGGGGTTTCCTACGAGCAGTACTTC
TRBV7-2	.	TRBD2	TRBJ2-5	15	CASSSRRGGRETQYF	TGTGCCAGCAGCTCTCGTAGGGGCGGGAGAGAGACCCAGTACTTC
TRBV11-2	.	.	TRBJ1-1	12	CASSFIGDEAFF	TGTGCCAGCAGCTTCATAGGGGATGAAGCTTTCTTT
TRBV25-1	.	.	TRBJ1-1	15	CASSGRALRNTEAFF	TGTGCCAGCAGTGGCCGAGCTTTGCGGAACACTGAAGCTTTCTTT
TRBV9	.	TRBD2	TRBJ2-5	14	CASSTSGGKETQYF	TGTGCCAGCAGCACGAGCGGGGGGAAAGAGACCCAGTACTTC
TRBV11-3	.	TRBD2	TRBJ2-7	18	CASSLPKAGPGYSYEQYF	TGTGCCAGCAGCTTACCGAAAGCGGGGCCAGGGTACTCCTACGAGCAGTACTTC
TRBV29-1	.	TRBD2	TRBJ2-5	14	CSMGPLMGGETQYF	TGCAGCATGGGACCCCTGATGGGAGGGGAGACCCAGTACTTC
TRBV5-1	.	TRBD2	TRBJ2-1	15	CASSLSQRGDNEQFF	TGCGCCAGCAGCTTGTCTCAGCGGGGGGATAATGAGCAGTTCTTC
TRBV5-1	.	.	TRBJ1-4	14	CASSLGTANEKLFF	TGCGCCAGCAGCTTAGGAACAGCTAATGAAAAACTGTTTTTT
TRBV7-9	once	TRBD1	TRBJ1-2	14	CASSVPGTDYGYTF	TGTGCCAGCAGCGTGCCCGGGACAGACTATGGCTACACCTTC
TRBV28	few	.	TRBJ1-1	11	CASSLGPEAFF	TGTGCCAGCAGTTTGGGCCCCGAGGCTTTCTTT
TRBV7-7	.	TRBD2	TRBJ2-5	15	CASSSSVAGEETQYF	TGTGCCAGCAGCTCCTCTGTGGCGGGGGAAGAGACCCAGTACTTC
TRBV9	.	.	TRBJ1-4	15	CASSGAAGYNEKLFF	TGTGCCAGCAGCGGGGCGGCAGGGTATAATGAAAAACTGTTTTTT
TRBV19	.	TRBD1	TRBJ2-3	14	CASRDSTSTDTQYF	TGTGCCAGCAGGGACAGCACTAGCACAGATACGCAGTATTTT
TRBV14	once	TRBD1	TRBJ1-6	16	CASSHQGATYNSPLHF	TGTGCCAGCAGCCATCAGGGGGCTACCTATAATTCACCCCTCCACTTT
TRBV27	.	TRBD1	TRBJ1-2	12	CASGRTGDGYTF	TGTGCCAGCGGTCGGACAGGGGACGGCTACACCTTC
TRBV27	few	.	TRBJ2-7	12	CASSSPGDEQYF	TGTGCCAGCAGTTCGCCGGGTGACGAGCAGTACTTC
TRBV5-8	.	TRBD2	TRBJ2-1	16	CASSLRGGGVSNEQFF	TGTGCCAGCAGCTTGAGAGGCGGGGGGGTATCTAATGAGCAGTTCTTC
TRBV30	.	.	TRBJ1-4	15	CAWADGGWANEKLFF	TGTGCCTGGGCGGACGGGGGGTGGGCTAATGAAAAACTGTTTTTT
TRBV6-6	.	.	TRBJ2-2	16	CASSYLDQGSTGELFF	TGTGCCAGCAGTTACCTCGATCAGGGGTCCACCGGGGAGCTGTTTTTT
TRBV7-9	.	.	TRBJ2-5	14	CASSLGQGQETQYF	TGTGCCAGCAGCTTAGGGCAGGGGCAAGAGACCCAGTACTTC
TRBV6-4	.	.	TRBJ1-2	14	CASSRDRSNYGYTF	TGTGCCAGCAGCCGCGACAGGTCTAACTATGGCTACACCTTC
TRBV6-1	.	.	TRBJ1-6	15	CASRPFDRYNSPLHF	TGTGCCAGCAGGCCCTTCGACAGATATAATTCACCCCTCCACTTT
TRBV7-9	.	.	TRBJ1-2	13	CASSRGGDYGYTF	TGTGCCAGCAGCCGGGGTGGTGACTATGGCTACACCTTC
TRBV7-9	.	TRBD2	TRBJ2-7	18	CASSPLLAGGHGSYEQYF	TGTGCCAGCAGTCCCCTTCTAGCGGGGGGGCATGGCTCCTACGAGCAGTACTTC
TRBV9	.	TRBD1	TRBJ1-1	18	CASRAAIPGQGRRTEAFF	TGTGCCAGCAGGGCCGCGATCCCGGGACAGGGAAGAAGGACTGAAGCTTTCTTT
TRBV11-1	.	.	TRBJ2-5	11	CASSTDQGQYF	TGTGCCAGCAGTACGGACCAGGGCCAGTACTTC
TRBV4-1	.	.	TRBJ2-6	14	CATGTIGGANVLTF	TGCGCCACCGGCACCATCGGGGGGGCCAACGTCCTGACTTTC
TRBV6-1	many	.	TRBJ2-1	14	CASSEEGRHNQQFF	TGTGCCAGCAGTGAAGAGGGGAGGCACAATCAGCAGTTCTTC
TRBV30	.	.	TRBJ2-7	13	CAWSAQGTYEQYF	TGTGCCTGGAGTGCCCAGGGTACCTACGAGCAGTACTTC
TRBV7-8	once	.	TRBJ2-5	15	CASSPRRTVQETQYF	TGTGCCAGCAGCCCGCGTCGGACAGTACAAGAGACCCAGTACTTC